A single sample is the source of the 11 T cell receptor beta chains below, sequenced in a study of siplizumab effects on memory and regulatory T cells (dated by TCRdb to between 2018 and 2021). Preparation of the library involved the immunoSEQ multiplex PCR assay. TCRdb provides this immuneACCESS table in a form limited to in-frame rearrangements. Some clones are lacking; in checked studies, under half of them reflect an unresolved V gene, and why the rest are absent is not known. The sample profile shows tens of thousands of clones; roughly 94% of them were found once. Around 0.3% of the sample is held by the ten biggest clonotypes. Sequencing was performed on non-Treg CD4+ T cells sorted from blood. Reading the label with the study, this specimen's cell subset or site is: FACS-sorted unstimulated CD4+ non-regulatory T cells. These receptors were collected from a human donor in good health.

The J gene is TRBJ1-1, the V gene TRBV6-6, with 12 bases identical to TRBD1. This CDR3 is 14 amino acids long. CDR1 and CDR2 (germline): MNHNY, SVGAGI (reference sequence). J lost 1 base, V lost 11 bases, and 5 bases had no gene match. The chain's CDR3 is CAGTGGRGNTEAFF. CDR3 nucleotide sequence: TGTGCCGGGACAGGGGGCAGGGGGAACACTGAAGCTTTCTTT.

The chain combines TRBV6-7 with TRBJ2-7; D gene unclear. TRBV6-7 is an ORF, with its function uncertain. The CDR3 loop spans 13 amino acids. The germline V and J ends were trimmed by 3 bases and 3 bases, with 9 bases remaining between them. CDR3 loop: CASSYGWNYEQYF. The CDR3 region has the DNA TGTGCCAGCAGTTATGGCTGGAACTACGAGCAGTACTTC.

The J gene is TRBJ2-5, the V gene TRBV7-9; 7 positions match TRBD2. CDR1 and CDR2 (germline): SEHNR, FQNEAQ (reference sequence). The CDR3 has 14 amino acids. V lost 3 bases and J lost 1; bases outside the gene matches: 2. Here the CDR3 reads CASSLTGGQETQYF. DNA of the CDR3: TGTGCCAGCAGCTTGACGGGGGGCCAAGAGACCCAGTACTTC. The entire variable domain, with the rest obtained from reference TRBV7-9 and TRBJ2-5, is as follows: DTGVSQNPRHKITKRGQNVTFRCDPISEHNRLYWYRQTLGQGPEFLTYFQNEAQLEKSRLLSDRFSAERPKGSFSTLEIQRTEQGDSAMYLCASSLTGGQETQYFGPGTRLLVL.

The chain joins TRBV5-1 to TRBJ2-7, with TRBD2 identical over 12 bases. Per the germline V gene, CDR1 is SGHRS and CDR2 is YFSETQ. This CDR3 spans 15 amino acids. V lost 4 bases and J lost 7; bases outside the gene matches: 9. The CDR3: CASSQTSGGLQEQYF. The CDR3 DNA reads TGCGCCAGCAGCCAGACTAGCGGGGGCCTCCAGGAGCAGTACTTC.

This rearrangement joins TRBV9 to TRBJ2-7, with unresolved D. Germline CDR1 and CDR2: SGDLS and YYNGEE. Trimming removed 0 bases at V and 6 bases at J, with 4 bases between. CDR3 length: 11 amino acids. Here the CDR3 reads CASSVAVEQYF. The CDR3 nucleotides read TGTGCCAGCAGCGTAGCGGTCGAGCAGTACTTC.

The chain joins TRBV20-1 to TRBJ2-7; D call uncertain. The CDR3 consists of 10 residues. Trimming pared 5 bases from V and 4 bases from J, leaving 6 bases between. CDR1 is DFQATT, CDR2 SNEGSKA, per germline (reference sequence). The CDR3 DNA is TGCAGTGCTTACACATACGAGCAGTACTTC. It translates to CSAYTYEQYF.

The J gene is TRBJ1-1, the V gene TRBV19; TRBD1 aligns across 8 bases. This CDR3 has 14 residues. Germline CDR1 is LNHDA and CDR2 is SQIVND (reference sequence). V dropped 4 bases and J dropped 4; count of bases not matched to a gene: 5. CDR3 bases: TGTGCCAGTAGTACGAGGACAGGGCTCACTGAAGCTTTCTTT. It specifies CASSTRTGLTEAFF.

In its sample, this clone was seen once. The CDR3 loop is CAWSFPGTQYF. CDR3 bases: TGTGCCTGGAGTTTCCCAGGTACGCAGTATTTT. This rearrangement joins TRBV30 to TRBJ2-3; the D is unclear. The CDR3 has 11 residues. Looked up from germline, CDR1 is GTSNPN and CDR2 is SVGIG (reference sequence). V was shortened by 2 bases and J by 8 bases, with 8 bases between the two germline ends.

This chain connects TRBV11-3 to TRBJ2-7, with 9 bases lining up with TRBD2. The junction had 5 bases not matched to a gene; V was cut back by 5 bases and J by 0 bases. Germline V gene data show CDR1 as SGHNT and CDR2 as YENEEA. The CDR3 covers 15 residues. The CDR3 loop is CASSMYSGSSYEQYF. DNA of the CDR3: TGTGCCAGCAGCATGTATAGCGGGAGCTCCTACGAGCAGTACTTC.

This chain uses TRBV11-3 with TRBJ2-5, with unresolved D. The CDR3 is made up of 14 amino acids. CDR1 is SGHNT and CDR2 is YENEEA in the germline V gene. Trimming took 1 base from V and 0 from J, leaving 6 bases between them. In nucleotides, the CDR3 is TGTGCCAGCAGCTTAGTGGGTTACCAAGAGACCCAGTACTTC. As protein: CASSLVGYQETQYF. The entire variable domain, with the rest obtained from reference TRBV11-3 and TRBJ2-5, is as follows: EAGVVQSPRYKIIEKKQPVAFWCNPISGHNTLYWYLQNLGQGPELLIRYENEEAVDDSQLPKDRFSAERLKGVDSTLKIQPAELGDSAVYLCASSLVGYQETQYFGPGTRLLVL.

The chain combines TRBV2 with TRBJ2-1; maybe TRBD1 (5 bases). CDR3 length equals 15 residues. The ends were cut back, 7 bases at V and 6 bases at J, with 19 bases in the middle. The germline gives CDR1 SNHLY, CDR2 FYNNEI. In DNA form, the CDR3 reads TGTGCCAGCAAGAGGAAGGGGCTCGATCTCAATGAGCAGTTCTTC. This translates into CASKRKGLDLNEQFF.